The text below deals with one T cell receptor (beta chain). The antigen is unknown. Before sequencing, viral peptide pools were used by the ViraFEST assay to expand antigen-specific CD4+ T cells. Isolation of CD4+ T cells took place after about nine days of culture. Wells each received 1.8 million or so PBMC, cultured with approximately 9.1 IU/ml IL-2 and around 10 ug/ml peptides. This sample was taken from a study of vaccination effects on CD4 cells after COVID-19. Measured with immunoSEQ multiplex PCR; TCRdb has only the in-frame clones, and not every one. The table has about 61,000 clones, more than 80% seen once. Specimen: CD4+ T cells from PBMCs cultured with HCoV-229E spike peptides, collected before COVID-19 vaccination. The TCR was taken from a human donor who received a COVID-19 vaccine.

The CDR3 DNA is TGTGCCTGGAGTCCACCAAGGGGGCCACTTAACTATGGCTACACCTTC. It is translated as CAWSPPRGPLNYGYTF. The chain employs TRBV30 and TRBJ1-2, with 7 bases lining up with TRBD1. Unmatched junction bases numbered 10, after V lost 2 bases and J lost 1 base. In germline, CDR1 is GTSNPN, CDR2 SVGIG (reference sequence). This CDR3 spans 16 amino acids. The complete variable domain, with remaining parts taken from reference TRBV30 and TRBJ1-2, reads SQTIHQWPATLVQPVGSPLSLECTVEGTSNPNLYWYRQAAGRGLQLLFYSVGIGQISSEVPQNLSASRPQDRQFILSSKKLLLSDSGFYLCAWSPPRGPLNYGYTFGSGTRLTVV.